The 12 T cell receptor beta chains in this list originate from one sample, sequenced in a study of shared clonotypes between healthy human individuals (TCRdb year 2020). The library was obtained by the immunoSEQ multiplex PCR assay. The clones in this table, taken by TCRdb from immuneACCESS, are in-frame only. Not every clone is retained; where verified, under half of the shortfall comes from an unresolved V gene, and the cause of the rest is unknown. A total of 1.5 million to 2.5 million clones appear in this sample, about 95% of them only once. The ten top clones hold roughly 1% of the sample. CD8 naive samples consisted of CD45RO-negative cells that were positively selected for CCR7, yielding a CD45RA+CCR7+ population without TemRA cells. Input material: naive CD8+ T cells sorted from blood. The cell subset or site label for this specimen denotes: CD45RA+CCR7+. The receptors were gathered from a young man in good health.

The chain combines TRBV19 with TRBJ1-5; D unresolved. The germline gives CDR1 LNHDA, CDR2 SQIVND (reference sequence). Trimming cost V 10 bases and J 9 bases, with 10 bases left between them. This CDR3 has 10 amino acids. This chain's CDR3 is CATFGPPQHF. The CDR3 DNA reads TGTGCCACCTTTGGTCCGCCCCAGCATTTT.

The rearrangement uses TRBV9 and TRBJ2-7; TRBD1 matches 9 bases. Germline assignment: CDR1 SGDLS and CDR2 YYNGEE. V lost 7 bases and J lost 3; bases outside the gene matches: 5. The CDR3 sequence is 13 residues long. In nucleotides, the CDR3 is TGTGCCAGCCAACGGACAGGGGACTACGAGCAGTACTTC. It is translated as CASQRTGDYEQYF.

The genes are TRBV6-5 and TRBJ2-7; D gene ambiguous. From germline, CDR1 is MNHEY and CDR2 SVGAGI. Trimming removed 1 base from V and 5 bases from J, with 9 bases in between. CDR3 length equals 13 residues. CDR3 sequence: CASSYFSRDEQYF. The CDR3 nucleotides read TGTGCCAGCAGTTACTTTTCCCGGGACGAGCAGTACTTC.

This clone showed up just once. The V call is TRBV5-1, the J call TRBJ2-7; TRBD1 matches 9 bases. Germline CDR1 SGHRS, CDR2 YFSETQ. The CDR3 runs 14 residues. V lost 1 base, J lost 5 bases, and 4 bases stayed unmatched. CDR3 amino acids: CASSLTGGWNEQYF. In DNA form, the CDR3 reads TGCGCCAGCAGCTTGACAGGGGGCTGGAACGAGCAGTACTTC.

This clone was counted a single time. Additional DNA sequences in this sample encode the identical CDR3. The V call is TRBV27, the J call TRBJ2-7; 9 bases map to TRBD1. V gave up 1 base and J gave up 5 bases; unmatched junction bases: 6. The CDR3 sequence is 15 residues long. Germline assignment: CDR1 MNHEY and CDR2 SMNVEV (reference sequence). CDR3 sequence reads: CASSLLGTGRDEQYF. The CDR3 DNA reads TGTGCCAGCAGTTTATTAGGGACAGGGCGGGACGAGCAGTACTTC.

The J gene is TRBJ2-1, the V gene TRBV19, with TRBD2 identical over 10 bases. CDR3 length: 14 residues. Germline V gene sequence: CDR1 LNHDA, CDR2 SQIVND (reference sequence). J lost 4 bases, V lost 7 bases, and 4 bases had no gene match. CDR3 nucleotides: TGTGCCAGTAACCCGGGACTAGCGTACAATGAGCAGTTCTTC. Amino acids: CASNPGLAYNEQFF.

The chain has TRBV12-5 and TRBJ2-7, with D possibly TRBD2 on 6 matching bases. The germline CDR1 and CDR2 sequences are LGHNT and FRNRAP. The CDR3 is 11 residues long. V dropped 8 bases and J dropped 3 bases, with 8 bases sitting between them. The CDR3 spells CASRLDYEQYF. The CDR3 nucleotides are TGTGCTAGTCGACTAGACTACGAGCAGTACTTC. The whole variable domain, filled in from reference TRBV12-5 and TRBJ2-7, reads DARVTQTPRHKVTEMGQEVTMRCQPILGHNTVFWYRQTMMQGLELLAYFRNRAPLDDSGMPKDRFSAEMPDATLATLKIQPSEPRDSAVYFCASRLDYEQYFGPGTRLTVT.

CDR3 DNA sequence: TGCAGCGCTGACGACGGGGTAGGAAACATTCAGTACTTC. Its translation is CSADDGVGNIQYF. V gene TRBV29-1 combines with J gene TRBJ2-4; D is perhaps TRBD2 (5 bases). The germline gives CDR1 SQVTM, CDR2 ANQGSEA. The V end was cut by 7 bases, the J end by 6 bases, with 16 bases between. CDR3 length: 13 residues.

The chain employs TRBV28 and TRBJ2-7; a possible D gene is TRBD1 (6 bases). The length of the CDR3 is 16 residues. V was shortened by 4 bases and J by 3 bases, with 19 bases between the two germline ends. CDR1 is MDHEN and CDR2 is SYDVKM in the germline V gene. CDR3 in amino acids: CASSSWDTTTHYEQYF. The CDR3 bases are TGTGCCAGCAGTTCCTGGGACACGACGACTCACTACGAGCAGTACTTC. The whole variable domain, remainder taken from reference TRBV28 and TRBJ2-7, is DVKVTQSSRYLVKRTGEKVFLECVQDMDHENMFWYRQDPGLGLRLIYFSYDVKMKEKGDIPEGYSVSREKKERFSLILESASTNQTSMYLCASSSWDTTTHYEQYFGPGTRLTVT.

Notes on this clone: One end of the junction fails to match germline, which may point to a read error. The chain recombines TRBV27 with TRBJ2-7, with 9 positions matching TRBD2. From germline, CDR1 is MNHEY and CDR2 SMNVEV (reference sequence). This CDR3 has 15 amino acids. DNA of the CDR3: TGTGCCAGCAGTGACTGCGCGGGGGGGTCCTGCGAGCAGTACTTC. As protein: CASSDCAGGSCEQYF.

The chain couples TRBV7-6 to TRBJ1-1; maybe TRBD1 (6 bases). This CDR3 spans 13 amino acids. Deletions cut 4 bases from V and 5 bases from J, with 11 bases between. Per germline, CDR1 SGHVS and CDR2 FNYEAQ. The CDR3 DNA is TGTGCCAGCAGCTCCAGGGGTTTGACTGAAGCTTTCTTT. Protein sequence: CASSSRGLTEAFF.

V usage is TRBV11-1 and J usage is TRBJ2-3; tentatively, D is TRBD2 (5 bases). The CDR3 spans 15 residues. CDR1 SGHAT and CDR2 FQDESV come from the germline V gene (reference sequence). The germline V and J ends were trimmed by 5 bases and 6 bases, with 18 bases remaining between them. The CDR3 sequence: CASSPFGLTFDTQYF. The CDR3 DNA sequence: TGTGCCAGCAGCCCCTTTGGACTTACTTTTGATACGCAGTATTTT.